The 14 T cell receptor beta chains presented below share a single source sample, sequenced in a study of shared clonotypes between healthy human individuals. Clones were read by immunoSEQ multiplex PCR, and TCRdb kept only the in-frame ones, dropping some. The sample carries some 630,000 clones, about three quarters recorded once. The source material was memory CD4+ T cells sorted from blood. Noted subset: CD45RA-negative fraction. The receptor source for this set is a woman under 40 in good health.

This chain joins TRBV7-9 and TRBJ2-3; 12 nucleotides line up with TRBD2. The J segment lost 5 bases and the V segment lost 4 bases, leaving 1 base of the junction unmatched. CDR3 length equals 14 residues. Germline loops: CDR1 SEHNR, CDR2 FQNEAQ (reference sequence). CDR3 DNA sequence: TGTGCCAGCAGCTCGGGACTAGCGGGAGATACGCAGTATTTT. Protein sequence: CASSSGLAGDTQYF.

The J gene is TRBJ2-7, the V gene TRBV5-4; D possibly corresponds to TRBD1 (6 bases). The CDR3 totals 16 residues. Germline V gene data show CDR1 as SGHNT and CDR2 as YYREEE (reference sequence). V was shortened by 4 bases and J by 3 bases, with 20 bases between the two germline ends. DNA for the CDR3: TGTGCCAGCAGCCCGACAGGACTCCACTCGATCTACGAGCAGTACTTC. This translates into CASSPTGLHSIYEQYF.

This sequence joins TRBV25-1 and TRBJ2-5; D perhaps matches TRBD1 (6 bases). In germline, CDR1 is MGHDK, CDR2 SYGVNS. The CDR3 has 14 amino acids. Trimming cost V 4 bases and J 2 bases, with 11 bases left between them. CDR3 nucleotides: TGTGCCAGCAGTGGACAGGAGGTACAAGAGACCCAGTACTTC. Translating it yields CASSGQEVQETQYF. Using reference TRBV25-1 and TRBJ2-5 for the parts outside the CDR3, the full variable domain is EADIYQTPRYLVIGTGKKITLECSQTMGHDKMYWYQQDPGMELHLIHYSYGVNSTEKGDLSSESTVSRIRTEHFPLTLESARPSHTSQYLCASSGQEVQETQYFGPGTRLLVL.

To note about this clone: A much larger clone sits a single nucleotide away, making a read error possible. In the same sample, other DNA sequences code for this CDR3. The chain employs TRBV7-2 and TRBJ1-1; D perhaps matches TRBD1 (5 bases). The germline V and J ends were trimmed by 4 bases and 3 bases, with 9 bases remaining between them. CDR3 length equals 13 residues. Germline V lookup: CDR1 SGHTA, CDR2 FQGNSA. CDR3 DNA sequence: TGTGCCAGCAGCTCGCAGGGTGACACTGAAGCTTTCTTT. This gives the protein CASSSQGDTEAFF.

The genes are TRBV6-6 and TRBJ2-5; D remains ambiguous. Germline V gives CDR1 MNHNY, CDR2 SVGAGI (reference sequence). The CDR3 is 12 amino acids. Trimming removed 5 bases from V and 1 base from J, with 5 bases in between. The CDR3 region has the DNA TGTGCCAGCAGTAGGGTCCAAGAGACCCAGTACTTC. This gives the protein CASSRVQETQYF.

This rearrangement joins TRBV6-5 to TRBJ2-2; D is undetermined. V was trimmed by 3 bases and J by 6 bases, leaving 11 bases between them. Germline CDR1 reads MNHEY; CDR2 reads SVGAGI. The CDR3 extends over 14 amino acids. As DNA, the CDR3 is TGTGCCAGCAGTTATTCTGGTAGTCCCGGGGAGCTGTTTTTT. The encoded protein is CASSYSGSPGELFF.

The V gene is TRBV7-9, the J gene TRBJ2-5; maybe TRBD1 (5 bases). CDR1 and CDR2 from the germline V gene are SEHNR and FQNEAQ (reference sequence). V was trimmed by 3 bases and J by 0 bases, leaving 11 bases between them. The CDR3 has 15 residues. CDR3 sequence reads: CASSLAGWDQETQYF. The DNA of the CDR3 is TGTGCCAGCAGCTTGGCAGGGTGGGACCAAGAGACCCAGTACTTC.

The chain uses TRBV5-1 and TRBJ2-3; TRBD1 agrees at 7 bases. The CDR3 runs to 16 residues. Germline V gene sequence: CDR1 SGHRS, CDR2 YFSETQ. The V segment lost 4 bases and the J segment 3 bases; nucleotides outside the gene matches: 11. The CDR3: CASSTQTGLPTDTQYF. CDR3 sequence (DNA): TGCGCCAGCAGCACCCAGACAGGGCTCCCTACAGATACGCAGTATTTT.

J is TRBJ1-5 and V is TRBV27; 10 bases are shared with TRBD1. Germline trimming cut 3 bases from V and 2 bases from J; bases unmatched to any gene: 1. From germline, CDR1 is MNHEY and CDR2 SMNVEV (reference sequence). The CDR3 covers 15 residues. Here the CDR3 DNA reads TGTGCCAGCAGTTTCGGACAGGGGGGCAATCAGCCCCAGCATTTT. Translation gives CASSFGQGGNQPQHF.

This clone was seen only once. V and J are TRBV27 and TRBJ2-7; TRBD1 matches at 9 bases. V gave up 5 bases and J gave up 5 bases; unmatched junction bases: 13. The CDR3 runs to 16 residues. Germline V gene data show CDR1 as MNHEY and CDR2 as SMNVEV (reference sequence). The DNA of the CDR3 is TGTGCCAGCAGTAGTAGCATACGGGACAGGGATCACGAGCAGTACTTC. Protein: CASSSSIRDRDHEQYF.

This clone was detected only a few times. The gene calls are TRBV4-1 and TRBJ1-1; tentatively, D is TRBD1 (6 bases). CDR1 is MGHRA, CDR2 YSYEKL, per germline. Trimming left V 0 bases short and J 10 bases short, with 15 bases between. The CDR3 runs to 14 residues. The CDR3 DNA reads as TGCGCCAGCAGCCAAGATGTCAGGGGAGTTGGAGCTTTCTTT. This sequence encodes CASSQDVRGVGAFF.

This clone was seen a handful of times. This chain joins TRBV7-2 and TRBJ2-7; possibly TRBD2 for D (7 bases). Germline lookup yields CDR1 SGHTA and CDR2 FQGNSA. The CDR3 runs to 14 residues. The V end lost 5 bases, the J end lost 3 bases, and 14 bases lay between the germline ends. For the CDR3, the DNA is TGTGCCAGCAGCGTCCGGGGGGCGTACTACGAGCAGTACTTC. This gives the protein CASSVRGAYYEQYF.

The rearrangement links TRBV18 to TRBJ2-1; maybe TRBD1 (5 bases). The CDR3 covers 16 residues. Germline-derived CDR1 and CDR2 are KGHSH and LQKENI. Trimming stripped 3 bases from V and 1 base from J, with 13 bases between. CDR3 residues: CASSPPSPGSYNEQFF. The CDR3 DNA reads TGTGCCAGCTCACCGCCATCCCCAGGGTCCTACAATGAGCAGTTCTTC.

The chain uses TRBV6-6 and TRBJ2-6, with TRBD1 matching over 8 bases. The CDR3 covers 16 residues. The ends lost 6 bases at V and 1 base at J; junction bases unmatched: 5. Germline V gene sequence: CDR1 MNHNY, CDR2 SVGAGI (reference sequence). CDR3 nucleotides: TGTGCCAGCAGAAGGACAGGGCGTTCTGGGGCCAACGTCCTGACTTTC. This gives the protein CASRRTGRSGANVLTF.